A single sample gave rise to the 5 T cell receptor beta chains below, sequenced in a study of cytomegalovirus exposure and HLA in healthy donors (dated by TCRdb to about 2017). Receptors were amplified or captured by the immunoSEQ multiplex PCR assay. The multiplex PCR relied on a mix of 60 forward primers for TCR Vbeta segments and 13 reverse primers for TCR Jbeta segments. Here the immuneACCESS table is served through TCRdb, limited to in-frame sequences with V and J called. Missing clones are a known gap in these copies; in checked studies unresolved V genes cover under half, and the rest lacks a known reason. The sample includes about 94,000 clones, with nearly 80% observed a single time. The leading ten clones occupy approximately 3.9% of the sample. Sequenced: PBMCs. The receptors were gathered from a woman aged 40 to 50 in good health and CMV-seronegative.

The V call is TRBV27, the J call TRBJ2-1, with D perhaps TRBD2 (5 bases). The CDR3 runs to 14 residues. Trimming shortened V by 7 bases and J by 4 bases, and 14 bases separated the two germline ends. In germline, CDR1 is MNHEY, CDR2 SMNVEV (reference sequence). This CDR3 is CASKNGVTYNEQFF. CDR3 DNA: TGTGCCAGCAAAAACGGGGTGACTTACAATGAGCAGTTCTTC.

The chain couples TRBV7-9 to TRBJ1-4; TRBD1 agrees at 9 bases. The germline V gene has CDR1 SEHNR and CDR2 FQNEAQ (reference sequence). The CDR3 is made up of 16 amino acids. J lost 4 bases, V lost 3 bases, and 6 bases had no gene match. In DNA, the CDR3 is TGTGCCAGCAGCTTGTTCGGGACAGGGTATAATGAAAAACTGTTTTTT. Translating it yields CASSLFGTGYNEKLFF.

V gene TRBV5-1 combines with J gene TRBJ1-1; D gene unclear. The CDR3 extends over 16 amino acids. Trimming took 0 bases from V and 4 from J, leaving 16 bases between them. CDR1 is SGHRS, CDR2 YFSETQ, per germline. For the CDR3, the DNA is TGCGCCAGCAGCTTGGACGGGATAAGGGTTGGCACTGAAGCTTTCTTT. This translates into CASSLDGIRVGTEAFF.

The chain recombines TRBV29-1 with TRBJ2-2; D is possibly TRBD1 (6 bases). This CDR3 spans 14 amino acids. V gave up 6 bases and J gave up 0 bases, with 11 bases separating them. Germline V gene sequence: CDR1 SQVTM, CDR2 ANQGSEA. The CDR3 DNA is TGCAGCGTCCCCGGGACAACGAACACCGGGGAGCTGTTTTTT. It specifies CSVPGTTNTGELFF.

The CDR3 nucleotides are TGTGCCAGCAGCCACGGACAGGGAGGGGACTATGGCTACACCTTC. Its protein is CASSHGQGGDYGYTF. The chain recombines TRBV4-2 with TRBJ1-2; 8 bases map to TRBD1. V shed 3 bases, J shed 3 bases, and the junction held 6 bases outside the gene matches. The CDR3 is made up of 15 amino acids. Germline CDR1 and CDR2: LGHNA and YNFKEQ.